The 24 T cell receptor beta chains in this list originate from one sample, sequenced in a study of CD8 T cells in Susac syndrome. Random-hexamer reverse transcription was applied to about 0.5 to 1 ug RNA. TCRdb re-analysed the immunoSEQ multiplex PCR reads in MiXCR, keeping a single row per CDR3 protein. The profile covers 150,000 to 200,000 distinct CDR3 sequences, with roughly 95% appearing a single time and about 0.089% taken by the ten largest. The specimen was CD4+ T cells from PBMCs. Receptor source: a human donor with multiple sclerosis.

The genes are TRBV19 and TRBJ1-1, with a possible D match to TRBD1 (5 bases). Germline loops: CDR1 LNHDA, CDR2 SQIVND (reference sequence). The CDR3 contains 15 residues. V was trimmed by 3 bases and J by 1 base, leaving 12 bases between them. CDR3 bases: TGTGCCAGTAGTATCATAGACAGAGAGAACACTGAAGCTTTCTTT. This translates into CASSIIDRENTEAFF. Variable domain in full (rest from reference TRBV19 and TRBJ1-1): DGGITQSPKYLFRKEGQNVTLSCEQNLNHDAMYWYRQDPGQGLRLIYYSQIVNDFQKGDIAEGYSVSREKKESFPLTVTSAQKNPTAFYLCASSIIDRENTEAFFGQGTRLTVV.

The CDR3 sequence is CSVKHSLAAFYEQYF. The CDR3, as DNA: TGCAGCGTCAAGCACTCACTAGCGGCGTTCTACGAGCAGTACTTC. The chain has TRBV29-1 and TRBJ2-7, with 8 bases identical to TRBD2. The CDR3 is 15 amino acids. V shed 6 bases, J shed 3 bases, and the junction held 13 bases outside the gene matches. CDR1 and CDR2 from the germline V gene are SQVTM and ANQGSEA.

The genes are TRBV27 and TRBJ2-5; weak D call: TRBD1 (5 bases). This CDR3 is 15 amino acids long. The V end lost 3 bases, the J end lost 4 bases, and 15 bases lay between the germline ends. CDR1 is MNHEY and CDR2 is SMNVEV in the germline V gene (reference sequence). This CDR3 is CASSFSSGFGETQYF. CDR3 in DNA: TGTGCCAGCAGTTTTTCGTCAGGGTTTGGAGAGACCCAGTACTTC.

This rearrangement joins TRBV5-1 to TRBJ2-2, with 11 bases lining up with TRBD2. V trimming: 3 bases; J trimming: 7 bases; junction bases outside the gene matches: 5. The CDR3 runs to 15 residues. CDR1 is SGHRS, CDR2 YFSETQ, per germline. The CDR3 DNA sequence: TGCGCCAGCAGCTGGGGACTAGCGGCTGTCGGGGAGCTGTTTTTT. It is translated as CASSWGLAAVGELFF. The variable domain in full, completed from reference TRBV5-1 and TRBJ2-2, reads KAGVTQTPRYLIKTRGQQVTLSCSPISGHRSVSWYQQTPGQGLQFLFEYFSETQRNKGNFPGRFSGRQFSNSRSEMNVSTLELGDSALYLCASSWGLAAVGELFFGEGSRLTVL.

This sequence joins TRBV14 and TRBJ2-7; 9 positions match TRBD2. The ends lost 4 bases at V and 5 bases at J; junction bases unmatched: 6. From germline, CDR1 is SGHDN and CDR2 FVKESK. This CDR3 contains 14 residues. In DNA form, the CDR3 reads TGTGCCAGCAGCCTTAGCGGGAGTGCTCACGAGCAGTACTTC. Its protein is CASSLSGSAHEQYF.

The rearrangement joins TRBV3-1 to TRBJ1-3, with unresolved D. Per germline, CDR1 LGHDT and CDR2 YNNKEL (reference sequence). V lost 4 bases to trimming and J lost 0 bases, with 16 bases between them. The CDR3 is 17 residues long. The CDR3 loop is CASSLRRPRLSGNTIYF. CDR3 bases: TGTGCCAGCAGCCTGAGACGACCGCGACTCTCTGGAAACACCATATATTTT.

The chain links TRBV12-3 or TRBV12-4 to TRBJ1-5; D gene uncertain. V was clipped by 4 bases and J by 7 bases, with 26 bases between them. The CDR3 extends over 18 amino acids. The CDR3 loop reads CASSSSTLLNSYLQPQHF. The CDR3 region has the DNA TGTGCCAGCAGTTCTAGTACCCTTCTAAACAGTTACTTACAGCCCCAGCATTTT.

The chain links TRBV2 to TRBJ2-2; D may be TRBD1 (6 bases). V lost 6 bases, J lost 1 base, and 9 bases lay in between. The CDR3 length is 14 residues. The germline gives CDR1 SNHLY, CDR2 FYNNEI. The DNA of the CDR3 is TGTGCCAGCAGCGACAGGAGGAACACCGGGGAGCTGTTTTTT. Translation: CASSDRRNTGELFF.

This CDR3 is CSARDSGGGRIYF. CDR3 DNA: TGCAGTGCTAGAGATTCAGGGGGAGGCCGGATATACTTC. The chain is built from TRBV20-1 and TRBJ2-7; tentatively, D is TRBD1 (7 bases). The CDR3 has 13 residues. Germline CDR1 DFQATT, CDR2 SNEGSKA (reference sequence). Trimming took off 0 bases at V and 13 bases at J, with 19 bases between the two ends.

The CDR3 sequence: CASSVERGLNTEAFF. The DNA for the CDR3 is TGTGCCAGCAGCGTAGAACGGGGTCTGAACACTGAAGCTTTCTTT. This chain uses TRBV9 with TRBJ1-1, with D hard to call. Germline CDR1 SGDLS, CDR2 YYNGEE. Trimming shortened V by 0 bases and J by 0 bases, and 9 bases separated the two germline ends. CDR3 length: 15 residues.

The CDR3 protein is CASSLTGAAVGEKLFF. Here the CDR3 DNA reads TGCGCCAGCAGCTTGACTGGGGCCGCGGTAGGAGAAAAACTGTTTTTT. The rearrangement links TRBV5-1 to TRBJ1-4; D might be TRBD1 (5 bases). The V gene's germline CDR1 is SGHRS and CDR2 YFSETQ. The CDR3 sequence is 16 residues long. With 1 base removed from V and 8 bases from J, the gap between germline ends came to 18 bases. Complete variable domain (other parts from reference TRBV5-1 and TRBJ1-4): KAGVTQTPRYLIKTRGQQVTLSCSPISGHRSVSWYQQTPGQGLQFLFEYFSETQRNKGNFPGRFSGRQFSNSRSEMNVSTLELGDSALYLCASSLTGAAVGEKLFFGSGTQLSVL.

The V and J genes are TRBV20-1 and TRBJ2-5, with 12 bases fitting TRBD2. The CDR3 extends over 14 amino acids. From germline, CDR1 is DFQATT and CDR2 SNEGSKA (reference sequence). V shed 5 bases, J shed 4 bases, and the junction held 5 bases outside the gene matches. The CDR3 reads CSARLLAGGETQYF. Here the CDR3 DNA reads TGCAGTGCTCGCTTACTAGCGGGAGGAGAGACCCAGTACTTC.

This clonotype was recorded once. The chain recombines TRBV24-1 with TRBJ2-7, with unresolved D. The CDR3 is 13 amino acids. The V gene's germline CDR1 is KGHDR and CDR2 SFDVKD. V lost 4 bases and J 0 bases, leaving 6 bases between the germline ends. CDR3 sequence reads: CATSEPSSYEQYF. The CDR3 DNA follows: TGTGCCACCAGTGAACCCAGCTCCTACGAGCAGTACTTC.

This clonotype was detected once. This chain joins TRBV6-5 and TRBJ1-1; D remains unclear. The CDR3 is 17 amino acids. Between the trimmed V and J ends, which lost 4 bases and 1 base, there was a span of 19 bases. Looked up from germline, CDR1 is MNHEY and CDR2 is SVGAGI. CDR3 DNA sequence: TGTGCCAGCAGTTGGGCTATACGGACTGCTACGAACACTGAAGCTTTCTTT. It yields the protein CASSWAIRTATNTEAFF.

The chain is built from TRBV23-1 and TRBJ2-7, with 8 bases fitting TRBD1. TRBV23-1 is labeled an ORF, and its function is uncertain. The CDR3 runs 14 residues. Germline trimming cut 0 bases from V and 3 bases from J; bases unmatched to any gene: 1. CDR3 sequence: CASSQSGTGYEQYF. DNA of the CDR3: TGCGCCAGCAGTCAATCGGGGACAGGCTACGAGCAGTACTTC.

V gene TRBV7-9 combines with J gene TRBJ2-2; 7 bases are a match to TRBD1. The CDR3 covers 17 residues. CDR1 SEHNR and CDR2 FQNEAQ come from the germline V gene (reference sequence). Germline trimming cut 7 bases from V and 1 base from J; bases unmatched to any gene: 12. CDR3 nucleotides: TGTGCCAGCACTATTGGCCCGGGGACAGTGAACACCGGGGAGCTGTTTTTT. The encoded protein is CASTIGPGTVNTGELFF.

This clonotype was seen a single time. The chain employs TRBV9 and TRBJ2-2, with TRBD1 identical over 8 bases. Germline-derived CDR1 and CDR2 are SGDLS and YYNGEE. The CDR3 loop spans 16 amino acids. Trimming took 0 bases from V and 5 from J; bases not matched to a gene: 6. The CDR3 nucleotides are TGTGCCAGCAGCGTAGCCGGGACAGGTCTTACCGGGGAGCTGTTTTTT. This translates into CASSVAGTGLTGELFF.

The V call is TRBV12-3 or TRBV12-4, the J call TRBJ2-1, with 11 bases identical to TRBD1. The CDR3 length is 16 residues. V lost 7 bases, J lost 3 bases, and 8 bases stayed unmatched. The DNA of the CDR3 is TGTGCCAGCATCCCGTCCGGGACAGGGGGCTACAATGAGCAGTTCTTC. Its protein is CASIPSGTGGYNEQFF.

This chain connects TRBV6-6 to TRBJ1-5; D unclear. The CDR3 has 15 amino acids. Germline V gene sequence: CDR1 MNHNY, CDR2 SVGAGI (reference sequence). V lost 3 bases, J lost 2 bases, and 11 bases lay in between. The chain's CDR3 is CASSYEGSGNQPQHF. For the CDR3, the DNA is TGTGCCAGCAGTTATGAAGGGTCGGGCAATCAGCCCCAGCATTTT.

V is TRBV7-2 and J is TRBJ1-1; D might be TRBD1 (5 bases). CDR3 length equals 14 residues. Germline lookup yields CDR1 SGHTA and CDR2 FQGNSA. V gave up 0 bases and J gave up 7 bases, with 12 bases separating them. CDR3 nucleotides: TGTGCCAGCAGCTTAGCGCCAAGGGGAGATGAAGCTTTCTTT. Amino acids: CASSLAPRGDEAFF.

This chain links TRBV7-2 with TRBJ1-5; 7 positions agree with TRBD1. Trimming took 1 base from V and 11 from J; bases not matched to a gene: 5. Germline V gene sequence: CDR1 SGHTA, CDR2 FQGNSA. The CDR3 is made up of 13 amino acids. CDR3: CASSLVGGASQHF. The CDR3 nucleotides are TGTGCCAGCAGCTTAGTAGGGGGCGCTTCCCAGCATTTT. The full variable domain, in which reference TRBV7-2 and TRBJ1-5 provide the parts outside the CDR3, is GAGVSQSPSNKVTEKGKDVELRCDPISGHTALYWYRQSLGQGLEFLIYFQGNSAPDKSGLPSDRFSAERTGGSVSTLTIQRTQQEDSAVYLCASSLVGGASQHFGDGTRLSIL.

This clonotype was seen once. The CDR3 here is CASGANTEAFF. CDR3 nucleotide sequence: TGTGCCAGCGGGGCGAACACTGAAGCTTTCTTT. This sequence joins TRBV6-6 and TRBJ1-1, with D tentatively TRBD1 (5 bases). Germline-derived CDR1 and CDR2 are MNHNY and SVGAGI (reference sequence). V was clipped by 8 bases and J by 1 base, with 5 bases between them. The CDR3 is 11 residues long.

The rearrangement links TRBV2 to TRBJ2-1, with D perhaps matching TRBD2 (5 bases). CDR3 length: 11 amino acids. V was trimmed by 8 bases and J by 9 bases, leaving 11 bases between them. CDR1 is SNHLY and CDR2 is FYNNEI in the germline V gene. In DNA, the CDR3 is TGTGCCAGCGCCCAAAGCGGTGAGCAGTTCTTC. Translation: CASAQSGEQFF.

The V and J genes are TRBV4-1 and TRBJ1-5; a weak D match, TRBD1 (6 bases). Germline V gene sequence: CDR1 MGHRA, CDR2 YSYEKL. V lost 1 base and J lost 4, with 23 bases in between. The CDR3 has 19 residues. The DNA of the CDR3 is TGCGCCAGCAGCCAAGTCTACCCACCAGGGGCCGCCTCGAATCAGCCCCAGCATTTT. Encoded protein: CASSQVYPPGAASNQPQHF.